One sample yielded the 25 T cell receptor beta chains listed below, sequenced in a study of OX40 agonist ivuxolimab in advanced cancers. Library preparation was by the immunoSEQ multiplex PCR assay. The table comes from immuneACCESS by way of TCRdb, which keeps in-frame sequences with V and J called. Part of the clones is missing from these tables; in studies checked, under half for an unresolved V gene and the rest for unknown reasons. This sample holds more than 55,000 clones; 86% were observed only once. Approximately 1% of the sample is in the top ten clones. Sequencing used CD4+ or CD8+ T cells sorted from blood, obtained in a trial of the OX40 agonist ivuxolimab. The receptor source for this set is an adult with an advanced solid tumor such as melanoma, head and neck, liver or kidney cancer.

This chain connects TRBV29-1 to TRBJ1-2, with no clear D. This CDR3 contains 11 residues. Deletions cut 2 bases from V and 8 bases from J, with 9 bases between. Germline V gives CDR1 SQVTM, CDR2 ANQGSEA. CDR3 in DNA: TGCAGCGTTGAAAGGTCTGAAGGCTACACCTTC. Amino acid sequence: CSVERSEGYTF.

In DNA form, the CDR3 reads TGTGCCAGCAGCTTGCCGCGGGCCGGCGGCTACACCTTC. Its translation is CASSLPRAGGYTF. The chain links TRBV5-5 to TRBJ1-2; D is undetermined. The V and J ends lost 1 base and 8 bases respectively, with 12 bases between them. Germline-derived CDR1 and CDR2 are SGHKS and YYEKEE (reference sequence). The length of the CDR3 is 13 residues.

The chain recombines TRBV5-1 with TRBJ2-2; D call uncertain. Germline loops: CDR1 SGHRS, CDR2 YFSETQ. The CDR3 spans 15 residues. V lost 4 bases to trimming and J lost 7 bases, with 17 bases between them. The CDR3: CASSAAELRIGELFF. CDR3 coding DNA: TGCGCCAGCAGCGCCGCTGAACTGAGGATCGGGGAGCTGTTTTTT.

This clone came up once. J is TRBJ2-3 and V is TRBV27; 8 bases match TRBD2. Germline V CDR1 and CDR2: MNHEY, SMNVEV (reference sequence). The CDR3 totals 15 residues. The V and J ends lost 3 bases and 2 bases, in that order; junction bases with no gene match: 4. The DNA of the CDR3 is TGTGCCAGCAGTTTCACTAGCGGTTCCACAGATACGCAGTATTTT. It specifies CASSFTSGSTDTQYF.

CDR3 protein: CASSSRGGAWETQYF. The CDR3 bases are TGTGCCAGCAGCTCAAGAGGGGGGGCTTGGGAGACCCAGTACTTC. The chain couples TRBV9 to TRBJ2-5; a weak D match, TRBD2 (7 bases). V was clipped by 4 bases and J by 5 bases, with 18 bases between them. The CDR3 is 15 residues long. Germline lookup yields CDR1 SGDLS and CDR2 YYNGEE.

V and J are TRBV4-1 and TRBJ2-7, with D possibly TRBD1 on 7 matching bases. Germline lookup yields CDR1 MGHRA and CDR2 YSYEKL. The V and J ends lost 3 bases and 3 bases respectively, with 15 bases between them. CDR3 length: 15 residues. The chain's CDR3 is CASSHSSQGGYEQYF. The CDR3 coding sequence is TGCGCCAGCAGCCATTCATCCCAGGGGGGCTACGAGCAGTACTTC.

This clone was picked up one time. This sequence joins TRBV5-6 and TRBJ1-2, with D unresolved. Germline V gene lookup returns CDR1 SGHDT and CDR2 YYEEEE. V was pared by 0 bases and J by 2 bases, with 11 bases between. The CDR3 totals 15 residues. The CDR3 region is CASSLDSPTNYGYTF. The CDR3 DNA is TGTGCCAGCAGCTTGGACTCCCCTACCAACTATGGCTACACCTTC.

In its sample, this clone was seen a few times. The chain uses TRBV10-2 and TRBJ2-1; perhaps D is TRBD1 or TRBD2 (5 bases each). The germline gives CDR1 WSHSY, CDR2 SAAADI. V was pared by 7 bases and J by 2 bases, with 9 bases between. The CDR3 is 13 residues long. CDR3 region: CASKTGPYNEQFF. In DNA form, the CDR3 reads TGCGCCAGCAAAACGGGGCCCTACAATGAGCAGTTCTTC.

The chain recombines TRBV28 with TRBJ2-7; either TRBD1 or TRBD2 may fit D (5 bases each). The germline CDR1 and CDR2 sequences are MDHEN and SYDVKM. This CDR3 spans 13 amino acids. V lost 3 bases and J lost 10, with 16 bases in between. In DNA form, the CDR3 reads TGTGCCAGCAGTTTGGACGGGACGCTCAGACAGTACTTC. As protein: CASSLDGTLRQYF. Combining the CDR3 with reference TRBV28 and TRBJ2-7 gives the whole variable domain DVKVTQSSRYLVKRTGEKVFLECVQDMDHENMFWYRQDPGLGLRLIYFSYDVKMKEKGDIPEGYSVSREKKERFSLILESASTNQTSMYLCASSLDGTLRQYFGPGTRLTVT.

This chain connects TRBV29-1 to TRBJ2-7; no firm D call. CDR3 length: 11 residues. The germline V gene encodes CDR1 SQVTM and CDR2 ANQGSEA. Trimming removed 4 bases at V and 6 bases at J, with 10 bases between. The CDR3 spells CSVGSPSEQYF. In DNA, the CDR3 is TGCAGCGTTGGCTCCCCTTCCGAGCAGTACTTC.

A few counts support this clone. The chain recombines TRBV7-2 with TRBJ2-3, with 14 bases identical to TRBD2. This CDR3 contains 16 residues. CDR1 and CDR2 from the germline V gene are SGHTA and FQGNSA. Trimming removed 5 bases from V and 2 bases from J; junction bases left unmatched: 3. The CDR3 region is CASSRLAGGLTDTQYF. The CDR3 region has the DNA TGTGCCAGCAGCCGACTAGCGGGAGGGCTCACAGATACGCAGTATTTT. Full variable domain (remainder filled in from reference TRBV7-2 and TRBJ2-3): GAGVSQSPSNKVTEKGKDVELRCDPISGHTALYWYRQSLGQGLEFLIYFQGNSAPDKSGLPSDRFSAERTGGSVSTLTIQRTQQEDSAVYLCASSRLAGGLTDTQYFGPGTRLTVL.

This clone was seen a few times. The chain couples TRBV4-1 to TRBJ2-7, with 9 bases identical to TRBD2. The CDR3 covers 17 residues. With V trimmed by 2 bases and J by 1 base, 9 bases remained unmatched. CDR1 is MGHRA, CDR2 YSYEKL, per germline. The CDR3 reads CASSQMQPGLASYEQYF. CDR3 DNA: TGCGCCAGCAGCCAAATGCAACCGGGACTAGCTTCCTACGAGCAGTACTTC.

The chain has TRBV4-2 and TRBJ1-1, with D maybe TRBD1 (5 bases). The CDR3 spans 15 residues. The V end lost 2 bases, the J end lost 0 bases, and 10 bases lay between the germline ends. From germline, CDR1 is LGHNA and CDR2 YNFKEQ. CDR3 in amino acids: CASSQPTALNTEAFF. The CDR3 coding sequence is TGTGCCAGCAGCCAACCGACAGCTCTGAACACTGAAGCTTTCTTT.

The chain carries TRBV4-1 and TRBJ1-1; the D gene is possibly TRBD1 (5 bases). CDR1 is MGHRA, CDR2 YSYEKL, per germline. The V end was cut by 2 bases, the J end by 0 bases, with 10 bases between. The CDR3 loop spans 15 amino acids. The chain's CDR3 is CASSQPGQMNTEAFF. CDR3 bases: TGCGCCAGCAGCCAACCCGGACAAATGAACACTGAAGCTTTCTTT.

This chain links TRBV27 with TRBJ1-5; no firm D call. CDR1 and CDR2 (germline): MNHEY, SMNVEV (reference sequence). CDR3 size: 13 residues. Trimming stripped 2 bases from V and 3 bases from J, with 5 bases between. The CDR3 DNA follows: TGTGCCAGCAGTTTAAATCCCAATCAGCCCCAGCATTTT. Translating it yields CASSLNPNQPQHF.

This sequence joins TRBV5-8 and TRBJ1-3; no reliable D call. Germline-derived CDR1 and CDR2 are SGHTS and YDEGEE. Trimming took off 0 bases at V and 1 base at J, with 8 bases between the two ends. This CDR3 has 15 amino acids. The CDR3: CASSLASRSGNTIYF. DNA for the CDR3: TGTGCCAGCAGCTTGGCCTCGCGGTCTGGAAACACCATATATTTT.

V gene TRBV29-1 combines with J gene TRBJ1-3, with a weak D call TRBD1 (6 bases). Germline-derived CDR1 and CDR2 are SQVTM and ANQGSEA. V lost 3 bases to trimming and J lost 3 bases, with 15 bases between them. This CDR3 region has 15 residues. CDR3: CSVETLGGGGNTIYF. DNA of the CDR3: TGCAGCGTTGAGACCCTTGGGGGCGGTGGAAACACCATATATTTT.

In its sample, this clone was seen a few times. V gene TRBV6-1 combines with J gene TRBJ1-1, with a weak D call TRBD1 (5 bases). The CDR3 has 15 amino acids. The germline CDR1 and CDR2 sequences are MNHNS and SASEGT. V lost 6 bases and J 0 bases, leaving 14 bases between the germline ends. CDR3 nucleotide sequence: TGTGCCAGCAGGCATCGGACACAAATGAACACTGAAGCTTTCTTT. Its protein is CASRHRTQMNTEAFF.

The chain couples TRBV7-9 to TRBJ1-6; D unresolved. From germline, CDR1 is SEHNR and CDR2 FQNEAQ (reference sequence). The CDR3 totals 15 residues. Trimming left V 5 bases short and J 7 bases short, with 15 bases between. The CDR3 sequence: CASSTRDVENSPLHF. Here the CDR3 DNA reads TGTGCCAGCAGCACCCGTGACGTCGAAAATTCACCCCTCCACTTT.

The chain links TRBV5-6 to TRBJ1-3, with D perhaps matching TRBD1 (5 bases). Germline CDR1 SGHDT, CDR2 YYEEEE. The CDR3 is 18 residues long. V was cut by 1 base and J by 0 bases, with 17 bases left in between. CDR3 nucleotides: TGTGCCAGCAGCTTGATCCCGGGCCGGGGGAGCTCTGGAAACACCATATATTTT. Translated: CASSLIPGRGSSGNTIYF.

The CDR3 loop reads CASTPSGRVDTQYF. The CDR3 DNA reads TGTGCCAGTACCCCTAGCGGGAGGGTAGATACGCAGTATTTT. The chain is built from TRBV19 and TRBJ2-3, with TRBD2 identical over 12 bases. In germline, CDR1 is LNHDA, CDR2 SQIVND (reference sequence). The CDR3 spans 14 residues. The J segment lost 5 bases and the V segment lost 7 bases, leaving 4 bases of the junction unmatched.

The chain couples TRBV5-1 to TRBJ2-1; no clear D. Germline V gives CDR1 SGHRS, CDR2 YFSETQ. Trimming cost V 5 bases and J 6 bases, with 6 bases left between them. The CDR3 has 11 residues. The CDR3 loop is CASSLANEQFF. CDR3 nucleotide sequence: TGCGCCAGCAGTTTAGCCAATGAGCAGTTCTTC.

This chain links TRBV19 with TRBJ1-4, with D hard to call. The V end was cut by 4 bases, the J end by 7 bases, with 16 bases between. The germline gives CDR1 LNHDA, CDR2 SQIVND (reference sequence). CDR3 length: 15 amino acids. This chain's CDR3 is CASSSVGETGEKLFF. For the CDR3, the DNA is TGTGCCAGTAGTAGTGTCGGGGAGACGGGTGAAAAACTGTTTTTT.

This chain joins TRBV19 and TRBJ2-7; D not certain. V was trimmed by 9 bases and J by 1 base, leaving 13 bases between them. CDR1 is LNHDA and CDR2 is SQIVND in the germline V gene (reference sequence). This CDR3 region has 13 residues. CDR3 region: CASAWALSYEQYF. CDR3 coding DNA: TGTGCCAGCGCTTGGGCTTTATCCTACGAGCAGTACTTC.

The rearrangement uses TRBV5-1 and TRBJ1-1; no clear D gene. The germline V gene has CDR1 SGHRS and CDR2 YFSETQ. The CDR3 runs 14 residues. V was trimmed by 0 bases and J by 0 bases, leaving 6 bases between them. For the CDR3, the DNA is TGCGCCAGCAGCTTGGGCTCCGTGAACACTGAAGCTTTCTTT. It is translated as CASSLGSVNTEAFF.